The clone carrying this T cell receptor beta chain was detected a few times. Its specificity is unknown. The ends lost 4 bases at V and 2 bases at J; junction bases unmatched: 9. CDR3 size: 18 residues. Germline values: CDR1 SGHDT, CDR2 YYEEEE. In the PCR, 60 Vbeta and 13 Jbeta primers were used. TCRdb's table, derived via immunoSEQ multiplex PCR, lists solely in-frame clones and lacks some. Of about 150,000 clones detected, 70% to 90% appear once; the ten largest clones hold more than 2%. This record comes from a study of cytomegalovirus exposure and HLA in healthy donors. About the study: Most donors, about 82% of approximately 400 genotyped, fell in the Caucasian-associated ancestry cluster. Study-level findings and limits: In vitro testing confirmed a few CMV-associated chains as specific for CMV antigens.

The rearrangement joins TRBV5-6 to TRBJ2-3, with TRBD2 identical over 14 bases. Sequencing input: PBMCs. The TCR sequence derives from a woman between 18 and 30 years old in good health and CMV-seronegative. CDR3 coding DNA: TGTGCCAGCAGCCCCCGGTGGACTAGCGGGGGGCCCACAGATACGCAGTATTTT. This sequence encodes CASSPRWTSGGPTDTQYF.